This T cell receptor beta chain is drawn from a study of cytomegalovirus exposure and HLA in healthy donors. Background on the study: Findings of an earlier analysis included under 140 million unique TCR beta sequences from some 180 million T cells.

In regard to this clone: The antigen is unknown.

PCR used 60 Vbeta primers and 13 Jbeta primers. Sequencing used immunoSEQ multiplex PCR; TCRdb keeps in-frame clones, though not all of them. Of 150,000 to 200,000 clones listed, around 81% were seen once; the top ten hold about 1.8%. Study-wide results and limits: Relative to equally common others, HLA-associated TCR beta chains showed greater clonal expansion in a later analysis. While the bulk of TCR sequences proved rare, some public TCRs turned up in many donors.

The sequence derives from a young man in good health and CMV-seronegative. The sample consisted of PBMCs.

CDR3 loop: CASSFWEAGANVLTF. The CDR3 coding sequence is TGTGCCAGCAGTTTCTGGGAGGCTGGGGCCAACGTCCTGACTTTC. This sequence joins TRBV27 and TRBJ2-6; tentative D call: TRBD2 (6 bases). Germline V CDR1 and CDR2: MNHEY, SMNVEV (reference sequence). The V end lost 3 bases, the J end lost 2 bases, and 8 bases lay between the germline ends. The CDR3 is made up of 15 amino acids. Complete variable domain (other parts from reference TRBV27 and TRBJ2-6): EAQVTQNPRYLITVTGKKLTVTCSQNMNHEYMSWYRQDPGLGLRQIYYSMNVEVTDKGDVPEGYKVSRKEKRNFPLILESPSPNQTSLYFCASSFWEAGANVLTFGAGSRLTVL.